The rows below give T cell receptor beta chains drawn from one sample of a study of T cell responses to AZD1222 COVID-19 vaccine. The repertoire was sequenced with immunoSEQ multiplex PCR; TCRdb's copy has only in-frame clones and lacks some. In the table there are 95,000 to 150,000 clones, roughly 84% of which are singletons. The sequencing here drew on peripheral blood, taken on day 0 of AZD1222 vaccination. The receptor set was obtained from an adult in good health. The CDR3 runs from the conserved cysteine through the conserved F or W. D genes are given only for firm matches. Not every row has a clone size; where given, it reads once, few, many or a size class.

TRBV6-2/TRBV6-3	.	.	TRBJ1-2	TGTGCCAGCAGTTCCTCGGGCCTTCACCCTGGCTACACCTTC	CASSSSGLHPGYTF
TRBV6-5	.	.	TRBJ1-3	TGTGCCAGCAGTTACTCAATACAGGGAGCCCGGAACACCATATATTTT	CASSYSIQGARNTIYF
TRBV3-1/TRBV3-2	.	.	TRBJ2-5	TGTGCCAGCAGCCAAGGCGGGTTCCAAGAGACCCAGTACTTC	CASSQGGFQETQYF
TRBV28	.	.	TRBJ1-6	TGTGCCAGCAGTTTTGGGGGCGCGGGAGGAAATTCACCCCTCCACTTT	CASSFGGAGGNSPLHF
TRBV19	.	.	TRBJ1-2	TGTGCCAGTAGTCCCAGAGCCCTCTACAGAGCGACAAGTAACTATGGCTACACCTTC	CASSPRALYRATSNYGYTF
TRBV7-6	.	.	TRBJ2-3	TGTGCCAGCAGAATAACTAGCTCTGGCACAGATACGCAGTATTTT	CASRITSSGTDTQYF
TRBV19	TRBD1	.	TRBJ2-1	TGTGCCAGTAGCCCAGGCCCAGGGACAGTTTGGTACAATGAGCAGTTCTTC	CASSPGPGTVWYNEQFF
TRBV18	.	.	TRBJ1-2	TGTGCCAGCTCAGTACAGAATACAATGGGCTACACCTTC	CASSVQNTMGYTF
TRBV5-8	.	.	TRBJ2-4	TGTGCCAGCAGCCCCTCGGCTAGCTATCGCATTCAGTACTTC	CASSPSASYRIQYF
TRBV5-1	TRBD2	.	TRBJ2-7	TGCGCCAGCAGCTGGATAGCGGGTCCTAACTACGAGCAGTACTTC	CASSWIAGPNYEQYF
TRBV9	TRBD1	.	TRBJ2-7	TGTGCCAGCAGCGCGCGCTCTCCCGGGACAGGGGGCTCCTACGAGCAGTACTTC	CASSARSPGTGGSYEQYF
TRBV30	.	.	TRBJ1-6	TGTGCCTCGAACCCCGGCTTTAGAGGGAATTCACCCCTCCACTTT	CASNPGFRGNSPLHF
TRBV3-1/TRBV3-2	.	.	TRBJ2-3	TGTGCCAGCAGCCAAGATCGGTCGCTCTTAGGTTATACGCAGTATTTT	CASSQDRSLLGYTQYF
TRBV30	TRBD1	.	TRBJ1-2	TGTGCCTGGAAGGGACAGGGGGAAAACTATGGCTACACCTTC	CAWKGQGENYGYTF
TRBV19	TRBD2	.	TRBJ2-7	TGTGCCAGTAGAGCGTCGGGGGGGGATCTCTACGAGCAGTACTTC	CASRASGGDLYEQYF
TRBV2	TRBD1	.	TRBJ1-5	TGTGCCAGCACCCTACAGGGGGCTGGCAATCAGCCCCAGCATTTT	CASTLQGAGNQPQHF
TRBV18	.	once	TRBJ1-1	TGTGCCAGCTCACCGTCAATCAAGAACACTGAAGCTTTCTTT	CASSPSIKNTEAFF
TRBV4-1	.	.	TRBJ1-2	TGCGCCAGCAGCCAAGGGGGTGGTGCTCGCTCATCTAACTATGGCTACACCTTC	CASSQGGGARSSNYGYTF
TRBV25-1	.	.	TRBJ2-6	TGTGCCAGCAGTGAAGACCTAACACGAGGTGGGGCCAACGTCCTGACTTTC	CASSEDLTRGGANVLTF
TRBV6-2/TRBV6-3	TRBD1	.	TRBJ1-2	TGTGCCAGCAGCGGGACAGGGGGCGGCTATGGCTACACCTTC	CASSGTGGGYGYTF
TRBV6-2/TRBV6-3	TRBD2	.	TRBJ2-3	TGTGCCAGCAGTGATAGCGGGGGGGCCCTAGATACGCAGTATTTT	CASSDSGGALDTQYF
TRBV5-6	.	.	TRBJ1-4	TGTGCCAGCAGCCTCCGACGCATAGGGGATGAAAAACTGTTTTTT	CASSLRRIGDEKLFF
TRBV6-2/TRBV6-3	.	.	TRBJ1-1	TGTGCCAGCAGTGAGACCCGCGGAGCTTTCTTT	CASSETRGAFF
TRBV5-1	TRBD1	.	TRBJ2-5	TGCGCCAGCAGCCGGCAGGGGGTCCAGACCCAGTACTTC	CASSRQGVQTQYF
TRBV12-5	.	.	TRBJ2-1	TGTGCTAGTGGTTTGGTCCGGTCGGCGGACTACAATGAGCAGTTCTTC	CASGLVRSADYNEQFF
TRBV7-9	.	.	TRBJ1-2	TGTGCCAGCAGCTTAGCGGAAAACTATGGCTACACCTTC	CASSLAENYGYTF
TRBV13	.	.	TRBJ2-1	TGTGCCAGCAGCTTGCAAACGAGCGGCCGCAATGAGCAGTTCTTC	CASSLQTSGRNEQFF
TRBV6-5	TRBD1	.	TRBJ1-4	TGTGCCAGCAGCCGGGACAGGAAGAATGAAAAACTGTTTTTT	CASSRDRKNEKLFF
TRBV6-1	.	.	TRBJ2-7	TGTGCCAGCAGTGAATTCTACGAGCAGTACTTC	CASSEFYEQYF
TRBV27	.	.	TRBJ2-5	TGTGCCAGCAGCGGTGAAGGGAGGGAGACCCAGTACTTC	CASSGEGRETQYF
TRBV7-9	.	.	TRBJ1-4	TGTGCCAGCAGCCCACAGTTAGATGAAAAACTGTTTTTT	CASSPQLDEKLFF
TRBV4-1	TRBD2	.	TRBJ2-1	TGCGCCAGCAGCCCTAGGGCCAGCGGGGGTAACTTTTACAATGAGCAGTTCTTC	CASSPRASGGNFYNEQFF
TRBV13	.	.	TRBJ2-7	TGTGCCAGCAGCTTACGTGGGCACCACTACGAGCAGTACTTC	CASSLRGHHYEQYF
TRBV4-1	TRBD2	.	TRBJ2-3	TGCGCCAGCAGCCAAATACTAGCGGTACCCACAGATACGCAGTATTTT	CASSQILAVPTDTQYF
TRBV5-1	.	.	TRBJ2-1	TGCGCCAGCAGCTTGCGTGCGGGTTCGGGCAATGAGCAGTTCTTC	CASSLRAGSGNEQFF
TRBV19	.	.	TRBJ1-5	TGTGCCAGTAGTATAGATGGGGTCAGTAGCAATCAGCCCCAGCATTTT	CASSIDGVSSNQPQHF
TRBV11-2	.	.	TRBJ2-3	TGTGCCAGCAGCTTAGATGCGGTGGGTGCTAGCACAGATACGCAGTATTTT	CASSLDAVGASTDTQYF
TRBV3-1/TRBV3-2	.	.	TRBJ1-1	TGTGCCAGCAGCCTCAGTTACACTGAAGCTTTCTTT	CASSLSYTEAFF
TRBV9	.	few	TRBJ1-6	TGTGCCAGCAGCGAGCTGGGACACAATAATTCACCCCTCCACTTT	CASSELGHNNSPLHF
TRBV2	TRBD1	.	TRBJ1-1	TGTGCCAGCAGGGAAACCGGACAGGGGTTGAACACTGAAGCTTTCTTT	CASRETGQGLNTEAFF
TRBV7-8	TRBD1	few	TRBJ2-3	TGTGCCAGCAGCTCGGGACAGAGCACAGATACGCAGTATTTT	CASSSGQSTDTQYF
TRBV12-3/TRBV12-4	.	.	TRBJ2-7	TGTGCCAGCAGGGCCTCTGGGGGCTACGAGCAGTACTTC	CASRASGGYEQYF
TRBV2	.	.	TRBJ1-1	TGTGCCAGCAGGAAGACAACGGGACAACTTATGAACACTGAAGCTTTCTTT	CASRKTTGQLMNTEAFF
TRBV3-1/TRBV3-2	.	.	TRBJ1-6	TGTGCCAGCAGCCAAATAGATAATTCACCCCTCCACTTT	CASSQIDNSPLHF
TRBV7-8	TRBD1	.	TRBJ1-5	TGTGCCAGCAGCCTCGACAGGGGATGGAATCAGCCCCAGCATTTT	CASSLDRGWNQPQHF
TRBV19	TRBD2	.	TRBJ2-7	TGTGCCAGTAGTAATAGCGGGGGTACCTACGAGCAGTACTTC	CASSNSGGTYEQYF
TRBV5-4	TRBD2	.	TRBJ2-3	TGTGCCAGCAGCTTCTCTCGGGGGGAAGGGGATACGCAGTATTTT	CASSFSRGEGDTQYF
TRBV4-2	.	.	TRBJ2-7	TGTGCCAGCAGCCCCTCTGACAGGCTCGCTTCCTACGAGCAGTACTTC	CASSPSDRLASYEQYF
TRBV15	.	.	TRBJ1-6	TGTGCCACCAGCAGAGAGGGGGCAGCGGGTGGATCACCCCTCCACTTT	CATSREGAAGGSPLHF
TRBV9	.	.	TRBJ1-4	TGTGCCAGCAGCGTAGGGACACTCCAAAATGAAAAACTGTTTTTT	CASSVGTLQNEKLFF
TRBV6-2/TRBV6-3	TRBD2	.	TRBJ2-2	TGTGCCAGCAGTTACCGGGGGACTAGCGGGGGCCCGAGGGTCACCGGGGAGCTGTTTTTT	CASSYRGTSGGPRVTGELFF
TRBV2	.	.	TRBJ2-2	TGTGCCAGCAGGCGATCAACCGGGGAGCTGTTTTTT	CASRRSTGELFF
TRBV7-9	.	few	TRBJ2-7	TGTGCCAGCAGCTCCCGATGGGACAACTCCTACGAGCAGTACTTC	CASSSRWDNSYEQYF
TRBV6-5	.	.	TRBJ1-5	TGTGCCAGCAGTTTAGGGGCGGGTAGCAATCAGCCCCAGCATTTT	CASSLGAGSNQPQHF